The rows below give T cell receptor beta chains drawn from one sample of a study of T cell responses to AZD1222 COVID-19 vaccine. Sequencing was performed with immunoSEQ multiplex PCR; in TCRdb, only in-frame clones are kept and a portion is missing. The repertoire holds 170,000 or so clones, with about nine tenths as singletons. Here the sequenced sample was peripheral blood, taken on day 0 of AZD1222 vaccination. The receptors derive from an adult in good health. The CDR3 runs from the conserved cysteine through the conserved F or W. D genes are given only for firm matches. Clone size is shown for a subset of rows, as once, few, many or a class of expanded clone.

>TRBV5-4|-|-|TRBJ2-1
CASSLQVAEQFF
TGTGCCAGCAGCTTGCAGGTAGCCGAGCAGTTCTTC
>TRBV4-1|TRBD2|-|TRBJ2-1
CASSQVFLAGGNNEQFF
TGCGCCAGCAGCCAAGTGTTCCTAGCGGGGGGGAACAATGAGCAGTTCTTC
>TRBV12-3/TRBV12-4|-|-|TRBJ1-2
CASSLTADYGYTF
TGTGCCAGCAGTTTAACGGCAGACTATGGCTACACCTTC
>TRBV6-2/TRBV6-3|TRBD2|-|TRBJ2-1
CASSYDGGGYNEQFF
TGTGCCAGCAGTTATGACGGGGGGGGTTACAATGAGCAGTTCTTC
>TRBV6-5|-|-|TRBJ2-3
CASSFFSTDTQYF
TGTGCCAGCAGTTTTTTCAGCACAGATACGCAGTATTTT
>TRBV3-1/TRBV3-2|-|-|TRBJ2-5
CASSPRRGETQYF
TGTGCCAGCAGCCCAAGGAGGGGAGAGACCCAGTACTTC
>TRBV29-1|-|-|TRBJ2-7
CSGVWYGRDTYEQYF
TGCAGCGGTGTTTGGTATGGCAGGGATACCTACGAGCAGTACTTC
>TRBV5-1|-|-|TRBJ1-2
CASSLSPAENYGYTF
TGCGCCAGCAGCTTGAGCCCGGCCGAGAACTATGGCTACACCTTC
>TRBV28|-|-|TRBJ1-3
CASCDSSGNTIYF
TGTGCCAGCTGCGACAGCTCTGGAAACACCATATATTTT
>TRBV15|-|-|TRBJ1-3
CATSRDRGYRLRGNTIYF
TGTGCCACCAGCAGAGATCGCGGATACAGGTTAAGGGGAAACACCATATATTTT
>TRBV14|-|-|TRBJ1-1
CASSQAGFNTEAFF
TGTGCCAGCAGCCAAGCAGGTTTTAACACTGAAGCTTTCTTT
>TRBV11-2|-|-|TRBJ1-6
CASSFQGRNSPLHF
TGTGCCAGCAGCTTCCAGGGCCGGAATTCACCCCTCCACTTT
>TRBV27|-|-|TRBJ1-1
CASMFRVNTEAFF
TGTGCCAGCATGTTTAGGGTGAACACTGAAGCTTTCTTT
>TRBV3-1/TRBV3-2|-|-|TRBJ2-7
CASSQGGLGYEQYF
TGTGCCAGCAGCCAAGGGGGACTCGGCTACGAGCAGTACTTC
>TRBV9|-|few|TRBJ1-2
CASSVDYANYGYTF
TGTGCCAGCAGCGTAGACTACGCCAACTATGGCTACACCTTC
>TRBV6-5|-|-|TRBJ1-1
CASSYVLGSEAFF
TGTGCCAGCAGTTACGTCTTAGGCTCTGAAGCTTTCTTT
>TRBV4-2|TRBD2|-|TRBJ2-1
CASSQATTSGGNNEQFF
TGTGCCAGCAGCCAGGCCACGACTAGCGGGGGGAACAATGAGCAGTTCTTC
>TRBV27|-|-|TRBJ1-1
CASRHIEGVAFF
TGTGCCAGCAGGCATATAGAAGGGGTCGCTTTCTTT
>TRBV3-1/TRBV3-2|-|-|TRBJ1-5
CASSQDWGGGNQPQHF
TGTGCCAGCAGCCAAGATTGGGGAGGGGGCAATCAGCCCCAGCATTTT
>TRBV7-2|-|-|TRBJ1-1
CASSLGWAQGTNTEAFF
TGTGCCAGCAGCTTAGGTTGGGCACAGGGAACCAACACTGAAGCTTTCTTT
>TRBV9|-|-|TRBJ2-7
CASSVDLGSYEQYF
TGTGCCAGCAGCGTAGATCTGGGCTCCTACGAGCAGTACTTC
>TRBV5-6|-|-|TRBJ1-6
CASSLDHGTNSPLHF
TGTGCCAGCAGCTTGGACCACGGCACCAATTCACCCCTCCACTTT
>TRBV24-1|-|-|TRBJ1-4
CATSVHERGRELQNEKLFF
TGTGCCACCAGTGTCCATGAACGGGGGCGAGAGCTGCAGAATGAAAAACTGTTTTTT
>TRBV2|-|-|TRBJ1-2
CASSLDTAYGYTF
TGTGCCAGCAGTCTTGACACCGCCTATGGCTACACCTTC
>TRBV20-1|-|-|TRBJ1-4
CSAGGAETNTF
TGCAGTGCGGGGGGGGCAGAGACAAACACATTT
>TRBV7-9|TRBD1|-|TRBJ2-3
CASMTGGFETDTQYF
TGTGCCAGCATGACAGGGGGCTTTGAGACAGATACGCAGTATTTT
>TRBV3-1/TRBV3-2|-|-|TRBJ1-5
CASSQDNVQPQHF
TGTGCCAGCAGCCAAGATAACGTTCAGCCCCAGCATTTT
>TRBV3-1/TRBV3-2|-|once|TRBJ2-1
CASSQDRVLYNEQFF
TGTGCCAGCAGCCAAGATCGAGTCCTCTACAATGAGCAGTTCTTC
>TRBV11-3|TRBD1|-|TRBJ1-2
CASSLRGDRGLPGLFYGYTF
TGTGCCAGCAGCCTTCGAGGCGACAGGGGGCTTCCCGGGTTATTCTATGGCTACACCTTC
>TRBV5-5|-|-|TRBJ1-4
CASSLPYSTNEKLFF
TGTGCCAGCAGCCTTCCCTACTCAACTAATGAAAAACTGTTTTTT
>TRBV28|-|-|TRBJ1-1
CASSSPLGGMNTEAFF
TGTGCCAGCAGTTCCCCCCTGGGCGGGATGAACACTGAAGCTTTCTTT
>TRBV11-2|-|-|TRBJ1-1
CASSLGGPTEAFF
TGTGCCAGCAGCTTAGGAGGGCCCACTGAAGCTTTCTTT
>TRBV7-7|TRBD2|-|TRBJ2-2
CASSLASGGTGELFF
TGTGCTAGCAGCTTAGCTAGCGGGGGGACCGGGGAGCTGTTTTTT
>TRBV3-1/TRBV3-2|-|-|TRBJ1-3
CASSQDGPYAGNTIYF
TGTGCCAGCAGCCAAGATGGCCCCTATGCTGGAAACACCATATATTTT
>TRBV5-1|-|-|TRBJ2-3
CASSLAGNTDTQYF
TGCGCCAGCAGCTTGGCGGGGAACACAGATACGCAGTATTTT
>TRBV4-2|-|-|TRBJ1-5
CASSQEGDRNQPQHF
TGTGCCAGCAGCCAAGAGGGCGACCGTAATCAGCCCCAGCATTTT
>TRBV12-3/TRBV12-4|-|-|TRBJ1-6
CASSLRGDSPLHF
TGTGCCAGCAGTTTACGAGGGGACTCACCCCTCCACTTT
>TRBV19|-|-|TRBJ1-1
CASSMGQGNTEAFF
TGTGCCAGTAGTATGGGACAAGGGAACACTGAAGCTTTCTTT
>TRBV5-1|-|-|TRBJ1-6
CASSLAAGSYNSPLHF
TGCGCCAGCAGCTTGGCCGCAGGGTCCTATAATTCACCCCTCCACTTT
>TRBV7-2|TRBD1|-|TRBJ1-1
CASSWAGQGAEAFF
TGTGCCAGCAGCTGGGCCGGACAGGGCGCTGAAGCTTTCTTT
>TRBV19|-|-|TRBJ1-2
CASMRSPLYGYTF
TGTGCCAGTATGCGCAGCCCCCTCTATGGCTACACCTTC
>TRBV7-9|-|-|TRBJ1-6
CASSLRAENSPLHF
TGTGCCAGCAGCTTACGAGCAGAGAATTCACCCCTCCACTTT
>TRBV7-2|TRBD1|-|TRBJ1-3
CASSWTGGVGNTIYF
TGTGCCAGCAGCTGGACAGGGGGAGTTGGAAACACCATATATTTT
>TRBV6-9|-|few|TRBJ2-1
CAKTSRGRYNEQFF
TGTGCCAAAACCTCTCGGGGTCGCTACAATGAGCAGTTCTTC
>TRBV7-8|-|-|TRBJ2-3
CASSLRRAGTDTQYF
TGTGCCAGCAGCTTACGGAGGGCAGGAACAGATACGCAGTATTTT
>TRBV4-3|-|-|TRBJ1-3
CASSQDIGRDSGNTIYF
TGCGCCAGCAGCCAAGATATAGGACGAGACTCTGGAAACACCATATATTTT
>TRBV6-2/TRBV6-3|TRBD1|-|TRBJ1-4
CASSSDRGGEKLFF
TGTGCCAGCAGTTCCGACAGGGGAGGGGAAAAACTGTTTTTT
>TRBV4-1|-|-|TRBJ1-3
CASSQTWVPGNTIYF
TGCGCCAGCAGCCAAACGTGGGTCCCTGGAAACACCATATATTTT
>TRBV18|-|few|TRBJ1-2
CASSPPSGDYGYTF
TGTGCCAGCTCACCACCGTCAGGGGACTATGGCTACACCTTC
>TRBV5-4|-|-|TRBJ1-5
CASSLQGTGQPQHF
TGTGCCAGCAGCTTGCAGGGAACGGGTCAGCCCCAGCATTTT
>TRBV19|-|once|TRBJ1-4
CASSPRTELNEKLFF
TGTGCCAGTAGTCCGCGGACAGAGCTAAATGAAAAACTGTTTTTT
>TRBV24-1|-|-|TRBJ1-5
CATSDLKGGDNQPQHF
TGTGCCACCAGTGATTTGAAAGGGGGGGACAATCAGCCCCAGCATTTT
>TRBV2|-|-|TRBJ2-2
CASSRQGSAGELFF
TGTGCCAGCAGCCGCCAGGGAAGTGCCGGGGAGCTGTTTTTT